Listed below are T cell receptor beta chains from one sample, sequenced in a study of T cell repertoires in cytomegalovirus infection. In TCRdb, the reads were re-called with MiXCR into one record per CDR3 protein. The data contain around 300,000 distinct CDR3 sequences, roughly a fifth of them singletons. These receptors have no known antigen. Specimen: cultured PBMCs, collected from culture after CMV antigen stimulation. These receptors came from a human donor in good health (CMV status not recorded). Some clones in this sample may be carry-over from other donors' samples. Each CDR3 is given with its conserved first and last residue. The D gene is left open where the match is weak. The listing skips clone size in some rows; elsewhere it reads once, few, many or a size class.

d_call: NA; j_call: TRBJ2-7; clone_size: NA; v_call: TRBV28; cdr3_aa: CASSLGVYYEQYF; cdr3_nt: TGTGCCAGCAGTTTAGGAGTCTATTACGAGCAGTACTTC
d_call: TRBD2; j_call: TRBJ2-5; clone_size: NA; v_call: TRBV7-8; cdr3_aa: CASSLRREKETQYF; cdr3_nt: TGTGCCAGCAGCTTGAGGCGGGAGAAGGAGACCCAGTACTTC
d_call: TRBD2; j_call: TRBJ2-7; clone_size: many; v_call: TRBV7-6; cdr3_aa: CASSTGTSTYEQYF; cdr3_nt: TGTGCCAGCAGCACCGGGACTAGCACCTACGAGCAGTACTTC
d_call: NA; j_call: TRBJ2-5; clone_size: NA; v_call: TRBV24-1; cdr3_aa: CATSVLVGGQETQYF; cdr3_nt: TGTGCCACCAGTGTTCTAGTCGGGGGCCAAGAGACCCAGTACTTC
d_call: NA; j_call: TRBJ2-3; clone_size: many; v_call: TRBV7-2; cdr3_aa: CASSPDYLSTDTQYF; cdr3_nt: TGTGCCAGCAGCCCAGACTATCTAAGCACAGATACGCAGTATTTT
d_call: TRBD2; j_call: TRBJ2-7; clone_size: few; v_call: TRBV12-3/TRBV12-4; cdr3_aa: CATRTSLSYEQYF; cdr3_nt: TGTGCCACCAGGACTAGCCTCTCCTACGAGCAGTACTTC
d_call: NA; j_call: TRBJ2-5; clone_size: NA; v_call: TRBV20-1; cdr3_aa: CSAKRRGFQETQYF; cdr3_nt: TGCAGTGCTAAACGGAGGGGCTTCCAAGAGACCCAGTACTTC
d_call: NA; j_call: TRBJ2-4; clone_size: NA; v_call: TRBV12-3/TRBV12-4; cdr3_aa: CASSRDKKNIQYF; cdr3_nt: TGTGCCAGCAGTCGGGACAAGAAAAACATTCAGTACTTC
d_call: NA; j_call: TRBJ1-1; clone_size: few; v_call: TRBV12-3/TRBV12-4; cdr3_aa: CASSPYGRGNTEAFF; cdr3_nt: TGTGCCAGCAGCCCGTACGGGAGGGGTAACACTGAAGCTTTCTTT
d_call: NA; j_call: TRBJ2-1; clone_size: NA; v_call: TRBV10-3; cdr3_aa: CAIKGSGVSYNEQFF; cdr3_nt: TGTGCCATCAAAGGGTCAGGGGTCTCCTACAATGAGCAGTTCTTC
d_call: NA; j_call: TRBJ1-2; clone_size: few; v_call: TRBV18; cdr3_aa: CASSPQQGGYGYTF; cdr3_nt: TGTGCCAGCTCACCACAACAGGGCGGCTATGGCTACACCTTC
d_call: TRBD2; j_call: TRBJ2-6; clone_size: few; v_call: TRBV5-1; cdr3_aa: CASSLTTSAGANVLTF; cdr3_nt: TGCGCCAGCAGCTTAACGACTAGCGCTGGGGCCAACGTCCTGACTTTC
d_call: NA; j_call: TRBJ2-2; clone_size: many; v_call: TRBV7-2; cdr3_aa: CASSRMVWGLANTGELFF; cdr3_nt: TGTGCCAGCAGCCGCATGGTGTGGGGGCTAGCGAACACCGGGGAGCTGTTTTTT
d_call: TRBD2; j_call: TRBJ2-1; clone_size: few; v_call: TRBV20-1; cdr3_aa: CSAPTSDSYNEQFF; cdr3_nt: TGCAGTGCTCCTACTAGCGACTCCTACAATGAGCAGTTCTTC
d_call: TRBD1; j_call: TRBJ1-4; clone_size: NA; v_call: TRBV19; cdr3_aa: CASMGDSYNEKLFF; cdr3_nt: TGTGCCAGTATGGGGGACAGCTATAATGAAAAACTGTTTTTT
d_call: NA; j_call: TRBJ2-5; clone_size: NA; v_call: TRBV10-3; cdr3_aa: CAISQNRDFQETQYF; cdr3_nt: TGTGCCATCAGTCAAAACCGGGACTTCCAAGAGACCCAGTACTTC
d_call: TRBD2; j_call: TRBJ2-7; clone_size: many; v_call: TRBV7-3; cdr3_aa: CASSLRGRGEQYF; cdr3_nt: TGTGCCAGCAGCTTAAGGGGGAGGGGCGAGCAGTACTTC
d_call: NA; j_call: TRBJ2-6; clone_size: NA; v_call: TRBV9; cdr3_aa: CASSVTQGTGANVLTF; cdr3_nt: TGTGCCAGCAGCGTAACGCAGGGCACTGGGGCCAACGTCCTGACTTTC
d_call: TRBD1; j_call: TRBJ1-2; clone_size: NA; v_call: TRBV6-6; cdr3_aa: CASSARDRASWGFGYTF; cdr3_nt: TGTGCCAGCAGTGCCAGGGACAGGGCCTCCTGGGGGTTTGGCTACACCTTC
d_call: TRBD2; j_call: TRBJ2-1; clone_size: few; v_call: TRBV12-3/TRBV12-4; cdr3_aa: CASSFSGRGLNEQFF; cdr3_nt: TGTGCCAGCAGTTTTTCCGGGAGGGGACTTAATGAGCAGTTCTTC
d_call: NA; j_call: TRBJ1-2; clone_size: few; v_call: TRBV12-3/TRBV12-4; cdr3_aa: CASSLLGGRSYTF; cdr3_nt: TGTGCCAGCAGTCTCCTGGGGGGCAGGAGCTACACCTTC
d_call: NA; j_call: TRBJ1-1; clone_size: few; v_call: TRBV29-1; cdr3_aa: CSVEEGARTEAFF; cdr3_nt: TGCAGCGTTGAAGAGGGGGCGCGGACTGAAGCTTTCTTT
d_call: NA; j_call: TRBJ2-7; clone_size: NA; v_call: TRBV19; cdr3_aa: CASSLGPERITEQYF; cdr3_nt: TGTGCCAGTAGTTTGGGGCCAGAACGGATTACCGAGCAGTACTTC
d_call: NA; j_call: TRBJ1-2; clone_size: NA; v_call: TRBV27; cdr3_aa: CASSLEGSPGTNYGYTF; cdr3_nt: TGTGCCAGCAGTTTAGAAGGTAGTCCGGGGACCAACTATGGCTACACCTTC
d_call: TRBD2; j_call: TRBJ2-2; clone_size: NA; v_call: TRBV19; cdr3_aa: CASSIESGSIAGELFF; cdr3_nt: TGTGCCAGTAGTATAGAAAGCGGGAGTATAGCCGGGGAGCTGTTTTTT
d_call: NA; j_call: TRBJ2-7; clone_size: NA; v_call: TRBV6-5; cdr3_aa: CASSYGGGRGYEQYF; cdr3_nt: TGTGCCAGCAGTTACGGGGGGGGCAGGGGCTACGAGCAGTACTTC
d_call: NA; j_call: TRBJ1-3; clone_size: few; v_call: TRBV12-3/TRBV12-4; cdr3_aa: CASSLGHLLSSGNTIYF; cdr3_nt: TGTGCCAGCAGTTTAGGGCATCTGCTGAGCTCTGGAAACACCATATATTTT
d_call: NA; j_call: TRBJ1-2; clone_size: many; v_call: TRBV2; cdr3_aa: CASSQTGSYGYTF; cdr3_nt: TGTGCCAGCAGTCAAACAGGGAGCTATGGCTACACCTTC
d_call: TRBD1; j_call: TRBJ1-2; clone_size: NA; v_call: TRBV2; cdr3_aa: CASSEEQGIKGYTF; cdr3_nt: TGTGCCAGCAGTGAAGAACAGGGGATTAAGGGCTACACCTTC
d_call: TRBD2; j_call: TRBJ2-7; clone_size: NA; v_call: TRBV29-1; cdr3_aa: CSVAFSGSSYEQYF; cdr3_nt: TGCAGCGTTGCCTTTAGCGGGAGCTCCTACGAGCAGTACTTC
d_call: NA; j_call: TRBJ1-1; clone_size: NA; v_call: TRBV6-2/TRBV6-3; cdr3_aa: CASGDRNTEAFF; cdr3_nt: TGTGCCAGCGGAGACAGGAACACTGAAGCTTTCTTT
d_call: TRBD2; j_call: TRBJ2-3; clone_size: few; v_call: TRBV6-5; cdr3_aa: CASSYAGGRTDTQYF; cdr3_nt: TGTGCCAGCAGTTACGCGGGAGGTCGCACAGATACGCAGTATTTT
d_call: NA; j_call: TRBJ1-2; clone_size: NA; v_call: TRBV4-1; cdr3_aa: CASSQETGDNYGYTF; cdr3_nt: TGCGCCAGCAGCCAAGAGACCGGCGATAACTATGGCTACACCTTC
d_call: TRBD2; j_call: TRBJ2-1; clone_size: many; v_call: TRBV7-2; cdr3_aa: CASSFQAGVEQFF; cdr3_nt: TGTGCCAGCAGCTTCCAAGCGGGGGTTGAGCAGTTCTTC
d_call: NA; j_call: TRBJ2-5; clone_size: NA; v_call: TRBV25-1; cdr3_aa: CASSARLKETQYF; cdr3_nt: TGTGCCAGCAGTGCTAGGCTCAAAGAGACCCAGTACTTC
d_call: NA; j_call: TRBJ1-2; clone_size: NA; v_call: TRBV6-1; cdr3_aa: CASSVDRYGYTF; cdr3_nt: TGTGCCAGCAGCGTCGATCGGTATGGCTACACCTTC
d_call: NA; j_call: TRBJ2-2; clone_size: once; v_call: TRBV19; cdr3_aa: CASSFAGPFSITGELFF; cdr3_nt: TGTGCCAGTAGTTTCGCGGGCCCATTTAGTATCACCGGGGAGCTGTTTTTT
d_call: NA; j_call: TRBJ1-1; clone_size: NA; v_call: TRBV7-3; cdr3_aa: CASSFLYNTEAFF; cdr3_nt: TGTGCCAGCAGCTTTCTATATAACACTGAAGCTTTCTTT
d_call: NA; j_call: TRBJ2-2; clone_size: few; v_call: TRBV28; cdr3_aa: CASTSREGNTGELFF; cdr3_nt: TGTGCCAGCACCTCCCGAGAGGGGAACACCGGGGAGCTGTTTTTT
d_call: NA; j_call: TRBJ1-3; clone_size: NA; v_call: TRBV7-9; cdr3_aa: CASSPIGQSDGNTIYF; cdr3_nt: TGTGCCAGCAGCCCTATAGGACAATCGGATGGAAACACCATATATTTT
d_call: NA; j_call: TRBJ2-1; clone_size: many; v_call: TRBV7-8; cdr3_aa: CASSLGGPSYNEQFF; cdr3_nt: TGTGCCAGCAGCTTAGGCGGCCCCTCCTACAATGAGCAGTTCTTC
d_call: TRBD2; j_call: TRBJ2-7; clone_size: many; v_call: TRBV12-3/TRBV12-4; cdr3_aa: CASTFRGLAGVGSYEQYF; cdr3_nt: TGTGCCAGCACTTTTAGGGGTCTAGCGGGGGTCGGGTCCTACGAGCAGTACTTC
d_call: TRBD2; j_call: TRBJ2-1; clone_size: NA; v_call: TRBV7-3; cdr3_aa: CASSYSLAGIYNEQFF; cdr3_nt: TGTGCCAGCAGCTACAGCCTAGCGGGAATATACAATGAGCAGTTCTTC
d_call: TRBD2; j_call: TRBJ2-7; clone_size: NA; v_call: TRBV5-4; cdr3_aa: CASRKGLAGGLGYEQYF; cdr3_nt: TGTGCCAGCAGAAAGGGACTAGCGGGAGGTTTGGGATACGAGCAGTACTTC
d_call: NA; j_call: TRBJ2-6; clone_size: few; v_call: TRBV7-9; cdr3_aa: CASSSTGGRGGSGANVLTF; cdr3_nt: TGTGCCAGCAGCTCGACCGGGGGCAGGGGAGGATCTGGGGCCAACGTCCTGACTTTC
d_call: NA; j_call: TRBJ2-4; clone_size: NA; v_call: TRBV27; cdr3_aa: CASSPNWPAKNIQYF; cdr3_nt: TGTGCCAGCAGTCCAAACTGGCCAGCCAAAAACATTCAGTACTTC
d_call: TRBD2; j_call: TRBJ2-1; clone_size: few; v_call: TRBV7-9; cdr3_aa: CASSLGTSGIGNEQFF; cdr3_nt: TGTGCCAGCAGCTTAGGAACTAGCGGCATAGGGAATGAGCAGTTCTTC
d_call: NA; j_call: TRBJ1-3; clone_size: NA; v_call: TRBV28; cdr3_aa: CASCTGPGNTIYF; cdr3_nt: TGTGCCAGTTGTACAGGGCCTGGAAACACCATATATTTT
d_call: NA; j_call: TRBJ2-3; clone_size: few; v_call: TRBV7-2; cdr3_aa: CASSRSPDTQYF; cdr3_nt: TGTGCCAGCAGCCGGAGCCCAGATACGCAGTATTTT
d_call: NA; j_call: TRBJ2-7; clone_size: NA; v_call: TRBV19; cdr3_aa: CASSIDHSGTGAADRNYEQYF; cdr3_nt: TGTGCCAGTAGTATAGATCATTCGGGAACAGGCGCGGCAGACCGGAACTACGAGCAGTACTTC
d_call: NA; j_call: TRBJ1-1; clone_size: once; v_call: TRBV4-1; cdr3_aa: CSSSQEVARFNTEAFF; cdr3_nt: TGCTCCAGCAGCCAAGAGGTCGCCCGATTTAACACTGAAGCTTTCTTT
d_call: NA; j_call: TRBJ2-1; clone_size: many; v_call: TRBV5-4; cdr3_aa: CASSNTLVAYNEQFF; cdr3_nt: TGTGCCAGCAGCAATACGTTGGTAGCGTACAATGAGCAGTTCTTC
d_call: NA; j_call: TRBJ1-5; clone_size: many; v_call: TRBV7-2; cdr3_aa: CASSSTPGYNQPQHF; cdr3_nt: TGTGCCAGCAGCTCCACCCCAGGGTACAATCAGCCCCAGCATTTT
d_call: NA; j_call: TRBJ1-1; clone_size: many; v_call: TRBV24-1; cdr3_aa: CATQGQNTEAFF; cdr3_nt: TGTGCCACCCAGGGACAGAACACTGAAGCTTTCTTT